This T cell receptor beta chain was captured in a study of long-term antiretroviral therapy in people with HIV. Study-level information: In the earliest collections, sampling predates the 2015 immediate-ART recommendation by about a decade.

Study-wide results and limits: HIV repertoire CDR3 lengths ranged less widely than those of controls. Collection of the blood took place between the mid-2000s and the late 2010s. The ART regimens in use then may have been less effective than current ones.

This was the immunoSEQ v3.0 assay at survey level. Profiled with immunoSEQ multiplex PCR; TCRdb holds only in-frame clones, not every one. The sample consists of approximately 10,000 clones, 76% of them appearing once. The samples comprised roughly 0.9-10 million cryopreserved PBMC ahead of DNA extraction. On this clone itself: The antigen is undetermined.

Specimen: unsorted PBMCs, collected at the start of antiretroviral therapy, before treatment. This clonotype originated in a man younger than 40 with HIV.

The CDR3 loop is CASSTLLGLAGGFEQFF. The DNA for the CDR3 is TGTGCCAGCAGTACCTTACTGGGACTAGCGGGAGGGTTTGAGCAGTTCTTC. This chain uses TRBV28 with TRBJ2-1, with 16 bases identical to TRBD2. The length of the CDR3 is 17 residues. Unmatched junction bases numbered 10, after V lost 5 bases and J lost 9 bases. Germline V lookup: CDR1 MDHEN, CDR2 SYDVKM.